This T cell receptor (beta chain) appears in the sequencing data of a study of OX40 agonist ivuxolimab in advanced cancers. For the study at large: Having had anti-PD-1, anti-PD-L1 or anti-CTLA-4 therapy before was allowed, and under 50% had some.

This clone was counted only a few times. Its antigen is not identified. Germline CDR1 SGHVS, CDR2 FQNEAQ. The CDR3 is 15 residues long. J lost 7 bases, V lost 5 bases, and 8 bases had no gene match. Sequencing used immunoSEQ multiplex PCR; TCRdb keeps in-frame clones, though not all of them. The top ten hold roughly 11% of the sample, which has tens of thousands of clones, more than 65% seen once. Overall study findings and caveats: Expanded clones tended on average to be more numerous among CD8+ T cells than CD4+. Some of the nonresponding patients also showed low levels of normalized T-cell clonal expansion. Both CD4+ and CD8+ T cell populations in blood had undergone clonal expansion by week 6 at 0.1 to 3.0 mg/kg.

Sequencing used CD4+ or CD8+ T cells sorted from blood, obtained in a trial of the OX40 agonist ivuxolimab. The clonotype comes from an adult with an advanced solid tumor such as melanoma, head and neck, liver or kidney cancer. J is TRBJ2-1 and V is TRBV7-8, with 10 bases matching TRBD1. CDR3 loop: CASSTVRDRGNEQFF. Here the CDR3 DNA reads TGTGCCAGCAGCACTGTCCGGGACAGGGGAAATGAGCAGTTCTTC.